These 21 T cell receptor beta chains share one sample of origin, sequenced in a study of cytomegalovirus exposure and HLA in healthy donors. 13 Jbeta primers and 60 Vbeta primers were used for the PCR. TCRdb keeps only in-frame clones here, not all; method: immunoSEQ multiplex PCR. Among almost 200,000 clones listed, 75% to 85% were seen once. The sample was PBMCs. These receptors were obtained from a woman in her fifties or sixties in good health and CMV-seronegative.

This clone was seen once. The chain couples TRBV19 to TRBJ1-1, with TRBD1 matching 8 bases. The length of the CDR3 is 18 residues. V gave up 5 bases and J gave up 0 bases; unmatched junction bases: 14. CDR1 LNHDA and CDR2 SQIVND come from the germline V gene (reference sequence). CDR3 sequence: CASSHGGRAGGMNTEAFF. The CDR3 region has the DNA TGTGCCAGTAGTCATGGGGGGCGGGCAGGGGGCATGAACACTGAAGCTTTCTTT.

CDR3 amino acids: CASSQAGTRTREQYF. The CDR3 bases are TGCGCCAGCAGCCAAGCCGGGACAAGGACTAGGGAGCAGTACTTC. V is TRBV5-1 and J is TRBJ2-7, with D maybe TRBD2 (7 bases). CDR1 is SGHRS and CDR2 is YFSETQ in the germline V gene. Trimming pared 4 bases from V and 7 bases from J, leaving 21 bases between. This CDR3 comprises 15 residues.

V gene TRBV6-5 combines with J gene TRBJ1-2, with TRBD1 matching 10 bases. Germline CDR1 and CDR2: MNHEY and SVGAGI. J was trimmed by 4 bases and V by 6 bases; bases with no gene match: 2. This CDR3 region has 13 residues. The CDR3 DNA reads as TGTGCCAGCAGGACAGGGGGCGGCTATGGCTACACCTTC. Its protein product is CASRTGGGYGYTF.

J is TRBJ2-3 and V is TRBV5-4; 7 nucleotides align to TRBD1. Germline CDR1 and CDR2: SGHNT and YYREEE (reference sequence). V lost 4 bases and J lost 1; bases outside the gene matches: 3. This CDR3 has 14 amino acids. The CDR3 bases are TGTGCCAGCAGCCATGGACAGGGCACAGATACGCAGTATTTT. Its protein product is CASSHGQGTDTQYF.

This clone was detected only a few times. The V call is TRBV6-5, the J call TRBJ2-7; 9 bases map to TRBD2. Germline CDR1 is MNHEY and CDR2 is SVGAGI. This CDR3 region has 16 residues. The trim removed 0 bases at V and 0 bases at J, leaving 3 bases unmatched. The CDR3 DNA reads TGTGCCAGCAGTTACTCGAGAGCGGGAGGCTCCTACGAGCAGTACTTC. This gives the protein CASSYSRAGGSYEQYF.

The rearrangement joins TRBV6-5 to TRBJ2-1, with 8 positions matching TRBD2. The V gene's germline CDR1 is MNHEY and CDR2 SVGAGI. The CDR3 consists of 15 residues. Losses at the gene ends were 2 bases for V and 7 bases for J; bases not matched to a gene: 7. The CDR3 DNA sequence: TGTGCCAGCAGTTACATGGGACTAGTAGGTAATGAGCAGTTCTTC. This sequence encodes CASSYMGLVGNEQFF.

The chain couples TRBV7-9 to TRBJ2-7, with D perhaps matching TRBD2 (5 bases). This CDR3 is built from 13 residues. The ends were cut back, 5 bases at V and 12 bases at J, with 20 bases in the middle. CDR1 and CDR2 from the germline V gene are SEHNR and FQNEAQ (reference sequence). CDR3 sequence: CASSRTDSWVRYF. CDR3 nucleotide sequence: TGTGCCAGCAGCCGAACGGACTCCTGGGTTCGGTACTTC.

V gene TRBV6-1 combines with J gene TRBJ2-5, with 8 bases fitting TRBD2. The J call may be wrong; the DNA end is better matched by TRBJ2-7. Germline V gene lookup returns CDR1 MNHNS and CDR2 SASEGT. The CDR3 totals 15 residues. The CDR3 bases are TGTGCCAGCAGTGAAGTAACGGGAGGGATCTACGAGCAGTACTTC. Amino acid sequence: CASSEVTGGIYEQYF.

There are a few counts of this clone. CDR3 in DNA: TGTGCCAGCAGCGTAGCTCCCGGGACAGGGTCTCAAGAGACCCAGTACTTC. Amino acids: CASSVAPGTGSQETQYF. The V gene is TRBV9, the J gene TRBJ2-5; 9 positions match TRBD1. Germline V gene data show CDR1 as SGDLS and CDR2 as YYNGEE. Trimming cost V 0 bases and J 2 bases; bases outside gene matches: 8. The CDR3 is made up of 17 amino acids.

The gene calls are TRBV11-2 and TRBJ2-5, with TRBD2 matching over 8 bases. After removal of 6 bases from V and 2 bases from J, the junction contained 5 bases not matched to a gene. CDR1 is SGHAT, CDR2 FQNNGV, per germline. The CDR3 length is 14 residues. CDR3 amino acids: CASSLLAAQETQYF. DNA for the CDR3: TGTGCCAGCAGTCTACTAGCGGCACAAGAGACCCAGTACTTC.

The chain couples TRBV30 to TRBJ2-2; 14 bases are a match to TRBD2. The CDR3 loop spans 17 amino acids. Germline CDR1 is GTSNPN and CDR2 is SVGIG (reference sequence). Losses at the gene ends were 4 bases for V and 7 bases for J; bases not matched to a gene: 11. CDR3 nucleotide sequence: TGTGCCTGGAACCTTTTGACTAGCGGGAGGGCCATCGGGGAGCTGTTTTTT. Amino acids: CAWNLLTSGRAIGELFF.

The CDR3 here is CASSPRTSGGQETQYF. CDR3 DNA: TGTGCCAGCTCACCGCGGACTAGCGGGGGACAAGAGACCCAGTACTTC. This chain connects TRBV18 to TRBJ2-5, with 13 bases aligning to TRBD2. CDR3 length equals 16 residues. CDR1 KGHSH and CDR2 LQKENI come from the germline V gene. The J segment lost 2 bases and the V segment lost 3 bases, leaving 3 bases of the junction unmatched.

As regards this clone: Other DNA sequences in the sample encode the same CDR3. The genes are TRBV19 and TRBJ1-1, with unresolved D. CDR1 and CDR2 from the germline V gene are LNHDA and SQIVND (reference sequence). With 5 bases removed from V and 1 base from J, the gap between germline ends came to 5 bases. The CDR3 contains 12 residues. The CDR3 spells CASSRGNTEAFF. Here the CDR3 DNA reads TGTGCCAGTAGTCGGGGGAACACTGAAGCTTTCTTT.

The CDR3 is CASRGGIRYTDTQYF. DNA of the CDR3: TGTGCCAGCAGGGGGGGAATAAGATACACAGATACGCAGTATTTT. The chain carries TRBV7-2 and TRBJ2-3; TRBD2 might be the D (6 bases). Per germline, CDR1 SGHTA and CDR2 FQGNSA. The CDR3 has 15 residues. The V and J ends lost 6 bases and 2 bases respectively, with 15 bases between them.

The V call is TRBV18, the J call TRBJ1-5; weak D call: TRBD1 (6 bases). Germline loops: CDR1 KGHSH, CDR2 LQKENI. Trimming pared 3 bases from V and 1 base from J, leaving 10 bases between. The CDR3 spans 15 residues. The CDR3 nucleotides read TGTGCCAGCTCACCCTCCGACAGGAGCAATCAGCCCCAGCATTTT. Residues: CASSPSDRSNQPQHF. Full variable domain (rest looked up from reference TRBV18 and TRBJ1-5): NAGVMQNPRHLVRRRGQEARLRCSPMKGHSHVYWYRQLPEEGLKFMVYLQKENIIDESGMPKERFSAEFPKEGPSILRIQQVVRGDSAAYFCASSPSDRSNQPQHFGDGTRLSIL.

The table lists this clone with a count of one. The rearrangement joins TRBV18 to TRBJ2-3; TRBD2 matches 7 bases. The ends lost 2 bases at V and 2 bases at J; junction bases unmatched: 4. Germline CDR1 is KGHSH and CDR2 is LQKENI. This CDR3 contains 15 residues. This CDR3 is CASSPSSGYTDTQYF. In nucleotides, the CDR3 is TGTGCCAGCTCACCATCTAGCGGATACACAGATACGCAGTATTTT.

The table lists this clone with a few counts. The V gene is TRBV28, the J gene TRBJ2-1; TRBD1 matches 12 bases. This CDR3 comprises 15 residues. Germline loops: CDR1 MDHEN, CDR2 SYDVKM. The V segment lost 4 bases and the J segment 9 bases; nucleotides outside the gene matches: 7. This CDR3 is CASSSAGTGGSEQFF. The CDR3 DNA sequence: TGTGCCAGCAGTTCCGCCGGGACAGGGGGCAGTGAGCAGTTCTTC.

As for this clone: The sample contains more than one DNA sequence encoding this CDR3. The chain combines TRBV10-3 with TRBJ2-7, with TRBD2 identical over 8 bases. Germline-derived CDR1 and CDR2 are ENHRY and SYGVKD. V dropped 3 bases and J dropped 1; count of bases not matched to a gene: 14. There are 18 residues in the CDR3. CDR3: CAISDPGTSGRRSYEQYF. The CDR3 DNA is TGTGCCATCAGTGACCCCGGGACCAGCGGGAGACGGTCCTACGAGCAGTACTTC.

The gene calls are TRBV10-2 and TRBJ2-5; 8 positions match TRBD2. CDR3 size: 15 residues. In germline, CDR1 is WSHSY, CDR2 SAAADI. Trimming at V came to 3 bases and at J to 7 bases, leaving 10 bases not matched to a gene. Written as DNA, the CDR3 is TGCGCCAGCAGTGATGGTGGGACTAGAGGGGGGACCCAGTACTTC. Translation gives CASSDGGTRGGTQYF.

CDR3 loop: CASSQGTGYGYTF. The CDR3 region has the DNA TGTGCCAGCAGTCAAGGGACAGGCTATGGCTACACCTTC. J is TRBJ1-2 and V is TRBV6-5, with 8 bases lining up with TRBD1. The CDR3 runs 13 residues. Germline-derived CDR1 and CDR2 are MNHEY and SVGAGI. V lost 5 bases to trimming and J lost 4 bases; unmatched junction nucleotides: 3.

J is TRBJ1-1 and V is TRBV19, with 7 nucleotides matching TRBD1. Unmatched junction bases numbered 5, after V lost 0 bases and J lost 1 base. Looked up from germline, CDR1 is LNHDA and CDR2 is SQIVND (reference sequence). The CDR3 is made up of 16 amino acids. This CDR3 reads CASSIEQGRRNTEAFF. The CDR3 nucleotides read TGTGCCAGTAGTATAGAACAGGGGCGAAGGAACACTGAAGCTTTCTTT. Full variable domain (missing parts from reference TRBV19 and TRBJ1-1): DGGITQSPKYLFRKEGQNVTLSCEQNLNHDAMYWYRQDPGQGLRLIYYSQIVNDFQKGDIAEGYSVSREKKESFPLTVTSAQKNPTAFYLCASSIEQGRRNTEAFFGQGTRLTVV.